The clone carrying this TCR beta chain was detected many times. This record comes from a study of regulatory T cells in long-lasting Graves disease. Across the whole study: With positive TSH receptor antibodies and over 5 years of antithyroid drugs, Graves' disease was considered persistent.

Trimming took off 2 bases at V and 4 bases at J, with 2 bases between the two ends. This CDR3 comprises 11 residues. The germline gives CDR1 SNHLY, CDR2 FYNNEI. Stated time point: persistent/refractory GD, antithyroid drugs over 5 years with positive TRAb. With RNA extracted from PBMCs as input, the TCR library was made. iRepertoire HTBI primers and Arm-PCR of CDR3 regions built TCR beta libraries. TCRdb analysed the multiplex PCR reads with MiXCR anew, one entry per CDR3 protein. The repertoire holds about 660,000 distinct CDR3 sequences, with 25% to 30% as singletons. The gene calls are TRBV2 and TRBJ2-5; D gene uncertain. The clonotype was recovered from a female donor with Graves disease. Sequenced material: peripheral blood mononuclear cells (PBMCs), taken when the disease was refractory, from a patient treated with antithyroid drugs. The CDR3 DNA sequence: TGTGCCAGCAGTGAACTAGAGACCCAGTACTTC. Translated: CASSELETQYF.